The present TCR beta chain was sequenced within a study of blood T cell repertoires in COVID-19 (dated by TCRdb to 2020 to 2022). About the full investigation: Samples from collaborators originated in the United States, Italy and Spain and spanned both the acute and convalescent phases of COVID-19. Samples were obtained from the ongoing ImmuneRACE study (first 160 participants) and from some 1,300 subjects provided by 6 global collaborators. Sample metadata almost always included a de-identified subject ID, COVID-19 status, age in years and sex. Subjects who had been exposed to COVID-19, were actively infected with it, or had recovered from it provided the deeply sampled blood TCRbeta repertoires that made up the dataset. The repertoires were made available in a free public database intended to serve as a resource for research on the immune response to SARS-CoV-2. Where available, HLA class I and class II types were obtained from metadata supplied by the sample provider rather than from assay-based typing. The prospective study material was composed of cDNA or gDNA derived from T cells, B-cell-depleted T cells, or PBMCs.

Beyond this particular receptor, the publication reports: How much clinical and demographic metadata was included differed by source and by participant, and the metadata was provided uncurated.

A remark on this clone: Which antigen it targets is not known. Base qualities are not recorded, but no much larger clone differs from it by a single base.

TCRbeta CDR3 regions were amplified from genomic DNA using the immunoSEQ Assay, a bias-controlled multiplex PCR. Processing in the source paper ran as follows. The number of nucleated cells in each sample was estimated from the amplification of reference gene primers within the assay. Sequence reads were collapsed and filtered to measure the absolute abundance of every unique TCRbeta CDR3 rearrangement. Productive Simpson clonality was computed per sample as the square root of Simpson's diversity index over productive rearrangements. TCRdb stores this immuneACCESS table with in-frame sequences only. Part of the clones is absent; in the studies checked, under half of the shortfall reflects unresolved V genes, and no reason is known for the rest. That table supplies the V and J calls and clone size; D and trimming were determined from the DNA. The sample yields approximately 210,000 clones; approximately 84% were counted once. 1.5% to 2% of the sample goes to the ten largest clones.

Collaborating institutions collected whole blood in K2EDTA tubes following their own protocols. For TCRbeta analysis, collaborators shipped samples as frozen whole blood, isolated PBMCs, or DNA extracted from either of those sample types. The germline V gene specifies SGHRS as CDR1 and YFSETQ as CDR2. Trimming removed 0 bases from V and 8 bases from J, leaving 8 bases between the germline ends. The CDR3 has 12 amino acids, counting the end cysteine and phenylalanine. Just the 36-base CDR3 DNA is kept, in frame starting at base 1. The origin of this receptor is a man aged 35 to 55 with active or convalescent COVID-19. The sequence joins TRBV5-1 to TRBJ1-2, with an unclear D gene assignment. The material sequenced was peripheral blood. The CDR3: CASSLDQIGYTF. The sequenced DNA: TGCGCCAGCAGCTTGGATCAGATCGGCTACACCTTC.